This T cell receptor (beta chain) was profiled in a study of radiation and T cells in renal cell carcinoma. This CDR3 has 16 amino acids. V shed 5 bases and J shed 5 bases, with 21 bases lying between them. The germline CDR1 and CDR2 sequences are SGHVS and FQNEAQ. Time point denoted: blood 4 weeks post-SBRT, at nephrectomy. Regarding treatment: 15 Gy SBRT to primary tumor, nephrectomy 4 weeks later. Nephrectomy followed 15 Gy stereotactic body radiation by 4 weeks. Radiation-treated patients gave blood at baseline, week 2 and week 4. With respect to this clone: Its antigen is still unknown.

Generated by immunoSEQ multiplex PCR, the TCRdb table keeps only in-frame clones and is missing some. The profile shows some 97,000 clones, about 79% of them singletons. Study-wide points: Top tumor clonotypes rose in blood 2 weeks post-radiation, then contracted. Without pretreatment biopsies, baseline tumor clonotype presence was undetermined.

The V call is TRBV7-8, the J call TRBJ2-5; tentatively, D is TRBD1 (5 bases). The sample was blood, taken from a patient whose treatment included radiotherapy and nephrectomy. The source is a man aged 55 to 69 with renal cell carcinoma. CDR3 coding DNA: TGTGCCAGCAGCATCAGGGCGGTCGGCTTAGGGGAGACCCAGTACTTC. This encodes CASSIRAVGLGETQYF.